This T cell receptor (beta chain) emerged from a study of shared clonotypes between healthy human individuals. CDR1 is MNHEY and CDR2 is SVGAGI in the germline V gene. Trimming cost V 1 base and J 6 bases; bases outside gene matches: 2. The CDR3 consists of 15 residues. General study points: A handful of donors showed sharing of 4.5% to 5% of naive CD4 clonotypes. A generally larger estimated richness was seen in naive subsets than in memory subsets.

Of note for this clone: Its antigen is unknown. The same CDR3 also results from other DNA sequences found in this sample.

The table came from immunoSEQ multiplex PCR; TCRdb's copy has only in-frame clones and leaves some out. Of millions of clones listed, around 94% were seen once; the top ten hold over 0.12%. The sequence was obtained from a man between 18 and 35 years old in good health. The chain joins TRBV6-5 to TRBJ1-4; 10 nucleotides match TRBD1. The sample comprised naive CD4+ T cells sorted from blood. Regarding subset: CD45RA+ positively selected. This CDR3 reads CASSYLTGGDEKLFF. The CDR3 region has the DNA TGTGCCAGCAGTTACTTGACAGGGGGCGATGAAAAACTGTTTTTT.